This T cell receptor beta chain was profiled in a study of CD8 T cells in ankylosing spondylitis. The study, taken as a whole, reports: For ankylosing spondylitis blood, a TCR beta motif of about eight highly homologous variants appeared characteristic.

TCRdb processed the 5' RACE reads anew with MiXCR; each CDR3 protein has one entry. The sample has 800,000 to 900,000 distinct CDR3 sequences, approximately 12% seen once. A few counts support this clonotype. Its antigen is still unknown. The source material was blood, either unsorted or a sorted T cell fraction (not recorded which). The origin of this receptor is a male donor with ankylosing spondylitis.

CDR3 region: CASSIGATDTQYF. DNA for the CDR3: TGTGCCAGCAGCATTGGAGCCACAGATACGCAGTATTTT. V usage is TRBV5-6 and J usage is TRBJ2-3; D is ambiguous. V lost 4 bases to trimming and J lost 2 bases, with 8 bases between them. Germline V gene lookup returns CDR1 SGHDT and CDR2 YYEEEE. This CDR3 region has 13 residues.